This section outlines one T cell receptor beta chain sequence together with its context. This specimen comes from a study of blood T cells in healthy people across ages. Germline V lookup: CDR1 MDHEN, CDR2 SYDVKM. V was trimmed by 2 bases and J by 1 base, leaving 8 bases between them. The CDR3 sequence is 14 residues long. With a J-beta primer mix and a sample-barcoded 5' primer, a second PCR ran 7 to 11 cycles. CDR3-containing paired-end reads numbered at least 2.5 million in each sample. TCRdb re-called the 5' RACE reads through MiXCR, storing one row per CDR3 protein. Among 650,000 to 800,000 distinct CDR3 sequences listed, roughly 44% were seen once. Healthy individuals of Caucasian origin from Russia, aged about 6 to 100, served as donors.

The source is a man aged 60 to 75 in good health. Sequencing was performed on blood. The V and J genes are TRBV28 and TRBJ1-2; D possibly corresponds to TRBD1 (5 bases). CDR3 sequence reads: CASSLGASNYGYTF. In DNA form, the CDR3 reads TGTGCCAGCAGTTTAGGGGCCAGTAACTATGGCTACACCTTC.